This T cell receptor (beta chain) emerged from a study of cytomegalovirus exposure and HLA in healthy donors. A multiplex PCR was run with 60 Vbeta primers and 13 Jbeta primers. This table comes from immunoSEQ multiplex PCR, and its TCRdb copy is limited to in-frame clones, with some not included. The data contain fewer than 250,000 clones, 60% to 85% of them singletons. V was cut by 1 base and J by 6 bases, with 16 bases left in between. The CDR3 extends over 16 amino acids. Germline values: CDR1 SGHNT, CDR2 YENEEA. Study conclusions and caveats: Cytomegalovirus association was listed for under 200 TCR beta chains.

This clone was picked up a small number of times. Its cognate antigen is unknown. The specimen was PBMCs. The TCR sequence derives from a woman in her 40s in good health and CMV-seronegative. The V gene is TRBV11-3, the J gene TRBJ2-1; D is ambiguous. The CDR3: CASSLGLLPEANEQFF. CDR3 in DNA: TGTGCCAGCAGCTTAGGGCTACTACCGGAAGCCAATGAGCAGTTCTTC.